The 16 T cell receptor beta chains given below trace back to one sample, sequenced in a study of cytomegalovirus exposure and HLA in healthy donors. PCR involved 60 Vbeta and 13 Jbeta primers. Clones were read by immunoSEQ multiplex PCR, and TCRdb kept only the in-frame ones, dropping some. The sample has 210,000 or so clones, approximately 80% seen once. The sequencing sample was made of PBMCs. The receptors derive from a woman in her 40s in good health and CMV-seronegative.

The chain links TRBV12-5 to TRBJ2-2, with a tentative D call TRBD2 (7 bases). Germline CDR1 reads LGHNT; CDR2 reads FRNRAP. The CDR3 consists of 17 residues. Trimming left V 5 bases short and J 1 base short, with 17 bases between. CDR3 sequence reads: CASGGGRGGMNTGELFF. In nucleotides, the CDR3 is TGTGCTAGTGGTGGAGGGAGGGGGGGGATGAACACCGGGGAGCTGTTTTTT.

The CDR3 region has the DNA TGTGCCAGTAGTCCTATCTCTCAGGGGGCAAGCAATCAGCCCCAGCATTTT. This codes for CASSPISQGASNQPQHF. This chain uses TRBV19 with TRBJ1-5; 8 bases are a match to TRBD1. CDR3 length: 17 residues. Germline V CDR1 and CDR2: LNHDA, SQIVND (reference sequence). J lost 1 base, V lost 5 bases, and 10 bases had no gene match.

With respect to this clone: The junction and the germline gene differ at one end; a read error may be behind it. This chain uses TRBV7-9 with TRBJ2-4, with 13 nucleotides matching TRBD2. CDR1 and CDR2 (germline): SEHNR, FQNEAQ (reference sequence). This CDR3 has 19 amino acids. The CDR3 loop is CSSSLRLAGGSLAKNIQYF. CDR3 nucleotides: TGTTCCAGCAGCTTGCGACTAGCGGGGGGTTCCCTAGCCAAAAACATTCAGTACTTC.

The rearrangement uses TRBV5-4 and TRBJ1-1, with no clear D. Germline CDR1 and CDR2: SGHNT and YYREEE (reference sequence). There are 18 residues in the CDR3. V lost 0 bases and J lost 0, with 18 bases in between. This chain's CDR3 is CASSLEGGDIRMNTEAFF. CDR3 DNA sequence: TGTGCCAGCAGCTTGGAGGGAGGAGATATCCGAATGAACACTGAAGCTTTCTTT.

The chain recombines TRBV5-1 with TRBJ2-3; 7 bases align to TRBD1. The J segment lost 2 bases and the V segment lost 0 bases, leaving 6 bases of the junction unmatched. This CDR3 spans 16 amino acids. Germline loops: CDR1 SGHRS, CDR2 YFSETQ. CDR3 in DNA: TGCGCCAGCAGCTTGGAGGGACAGACGTCCACAGATACGCAGTATTTT. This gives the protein CASSLEGQTSTDTQYF.

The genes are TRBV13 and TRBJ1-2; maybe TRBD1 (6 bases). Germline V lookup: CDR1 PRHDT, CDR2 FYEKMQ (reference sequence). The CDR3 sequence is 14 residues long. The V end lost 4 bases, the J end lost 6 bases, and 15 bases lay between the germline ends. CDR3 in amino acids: CASSYNTGNNGYTF. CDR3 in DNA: TGTGCCAGCAGCTATAACACAGGGAATAATGGCTACACCTTC.

CDR3 residues: CASSERTGGNYGYTF. The CDR3 coding sequence is TGTGCCAGCAGTGAGAGGACAGGCGGAAACTATGGCTACACCTTC. The rearrangement links TRBV6-1 to TRBJ1-2, with 7 bases aligning to TRBD1. CDR3 length: 15 residues. After removal of 3 bases from V and 2 bases from J, the junction contained 6 bases not matched to a gene. The germline gives CDR1 MNHNS, CDR2 SASEGT.

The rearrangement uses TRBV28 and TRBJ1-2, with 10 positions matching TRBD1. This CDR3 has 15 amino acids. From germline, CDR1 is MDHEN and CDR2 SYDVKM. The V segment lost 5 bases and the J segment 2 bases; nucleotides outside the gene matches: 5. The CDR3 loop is CASSPPTGGNYGYTF. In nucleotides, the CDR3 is TGTGCCAGCAGTCCCCCGACAGGGGGCAACTATGGCTACACCTTC.

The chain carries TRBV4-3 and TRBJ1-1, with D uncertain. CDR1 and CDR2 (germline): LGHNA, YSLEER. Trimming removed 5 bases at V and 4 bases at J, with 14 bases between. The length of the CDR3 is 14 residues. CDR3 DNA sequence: TGCGCCAGCAGCTTTCGTTCCGGGAGCACTGAAGCTTTCTTT. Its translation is CASSFRSGSTEAFF.

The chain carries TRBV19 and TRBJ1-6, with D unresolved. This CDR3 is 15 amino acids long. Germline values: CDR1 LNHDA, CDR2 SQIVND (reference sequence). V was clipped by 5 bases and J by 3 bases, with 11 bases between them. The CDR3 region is CASSGSSGYNSPLHF. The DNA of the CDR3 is TGTGCCAGTAGTGGAAGTTCGGGCTATAATTCACCCCTCCACTTT.

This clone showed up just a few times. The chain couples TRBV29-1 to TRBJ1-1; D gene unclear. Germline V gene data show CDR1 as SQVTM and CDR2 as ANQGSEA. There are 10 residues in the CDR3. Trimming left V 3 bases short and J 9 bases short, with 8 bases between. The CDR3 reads CSVDFGKAFF. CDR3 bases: TGCAGCGTTGACTTCGGGAAAGCTTTCTTT.

The CDR3 DNA follows: TGTGCCAGCAGCTTAGGTTGGGGGCCCTACGAGCAGTACTTC. This translates into CASSLGWGPYEQYF. The chain has TRBV11-2 and TRBJ2-7; maybe TRBD1 (6 bases). This CDR3 is 14 amino acids long. V was cut by 1 base and J by 2 bases, with 9 bases left in between. Germline V CDR1 and CDR2: SGHAT, FQNNGV.

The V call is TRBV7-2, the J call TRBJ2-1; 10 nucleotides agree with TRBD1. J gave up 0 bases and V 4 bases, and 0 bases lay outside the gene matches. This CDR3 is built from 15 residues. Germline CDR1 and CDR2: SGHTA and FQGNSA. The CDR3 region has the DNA TGTGCCAGCAGCTGGGACAGGGGCTCCTACAATGAGCAGTTCTTC. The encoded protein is CASSWDRGSYNEQFF.

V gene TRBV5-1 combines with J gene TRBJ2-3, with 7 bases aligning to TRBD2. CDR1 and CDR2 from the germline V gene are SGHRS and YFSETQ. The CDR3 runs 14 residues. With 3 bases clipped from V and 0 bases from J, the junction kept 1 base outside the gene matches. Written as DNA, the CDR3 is TGCGCCAGCAGCTGGGGAGGGAGCACAGATACGCAGTATTTT. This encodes CASSWGGSTDTQYF.

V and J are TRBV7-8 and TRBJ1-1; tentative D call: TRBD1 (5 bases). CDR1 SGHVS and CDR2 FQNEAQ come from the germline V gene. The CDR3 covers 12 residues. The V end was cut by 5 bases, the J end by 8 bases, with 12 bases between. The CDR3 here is CASSPTDSEAFF. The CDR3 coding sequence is TGTGCCAGCAGCCCAACCGACAGCGAAGCTTTCTTT.

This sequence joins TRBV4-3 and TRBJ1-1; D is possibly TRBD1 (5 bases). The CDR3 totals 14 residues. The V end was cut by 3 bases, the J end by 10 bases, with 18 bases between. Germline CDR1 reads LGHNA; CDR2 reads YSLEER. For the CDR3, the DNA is TGCGCCAGCAGCCAGAGCCCTACAGGCCCGGGAGCTTTCTTT. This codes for CASSQSPTGPGAFF.